This T cell receptor beta chain derives from a study of radiation and T cells in renal cell carcinoma. TCRdb's table, derived via immunoSEQ multiplex PCR, lists solely in-frame clones and lacks some. This table has about 130,000 clones, roughly 90% appearing once. The CDR3 runs 14 residues. Trimming pared 5 bases from V and 8 bases from J, leaving 17 bases between. In germline, CDR1 is LGHNA, CDR2 YSLEER. Described time point: baseline pretreatment blood. Treatment indicated: 15 Gy SBRT to primary tumor, nephrectomy 4 weeks later. The sequencing used blood, collected from a patient whose treatment included radiotherapy and nephrectomy. J is TRBJ2-3 and V is TRBV4-3, with TRBD2 as a possible D gene (5 bases). The clonotype comes from a woman between 45 and 65 years old with renal cell carcinoma. Written as DNA, the CDR3 is TGCGCCAGCAGCGAAAGTAGGCTTGGAGGTACGCAGTATTTT. Its translation is CASSESRLGGTQYF.